Each of the 3 T cell receptor beta chains below was sequenced from the same sample in a study of molecular identifiers for immune sequencing clone quantification. TCRdb re-derived calls from the PCR reads in MiXCR, one entry per CDR3 protein. The sample records more than 550,000 distinct CDR3 sequences, about 25% being singletons. Source material: naive CD8+ T cells from blood, with Jurkat cell RNA spiked in. Subset in this sample: FACS-sorted CD8+CD4-CCR7+CD45RA+ naive T cells. The receptors stem from a human donor in good health. Some libraries in this study had Jurkat cell RNA spiked in.

This clonotype was seen many times. V usage is TRBV28 and J usage is TRBJ1-6; no clear D gene. The V gene's germline CDR1 is MDHEN and CDR2 SYDVKM. V lost 4 bases and J lost 7, with 14 bases in between. The CDR3 is 15 residues long. This CDR3 is CASSSTRGPNSPLHF. The CDR3 DNA sequence: TGTGCCAGCAGTTCCACTAGAGGGCCGAATTCACCCCTCCACTTT.

On this clonotype: This could be a read error, since a much larger clone is one nucleotide away. The rearrangement joins TRBV6-2 or TRBV6-3 to TRBJ2-7; 11 bases align to TRBD2. CDR3 length equals 14 residues. Germline CDR1 MNHEY, CDR2 SVGEGT. The CDR3 region has the DNA TGTGCCAGCAGTTCACTAGCGGGAGAGTACGAGCAGCACTTC. Amino acids: CASSSLAGEYEQHF.

This clonotype was picked up a small number of times. A much more abundant neighbour one base away suggests this may be a read error. The chain has TRBV7-8 and TRBJ2-3, with D perhaps TRBD1 or TRBD2 (7 bases each). CDR1 is SGHVS and CDR2 is FQNEAQ in the germline V gene. The length of the CDR3 is 15 residues. The CDR3 region is CASSSLGGGTDAQYF. The CDR3 nucleotides read TGTGCCAGCAGCTCGTTGGGAGGGGGGACAGATGCGCAGTATTTT.